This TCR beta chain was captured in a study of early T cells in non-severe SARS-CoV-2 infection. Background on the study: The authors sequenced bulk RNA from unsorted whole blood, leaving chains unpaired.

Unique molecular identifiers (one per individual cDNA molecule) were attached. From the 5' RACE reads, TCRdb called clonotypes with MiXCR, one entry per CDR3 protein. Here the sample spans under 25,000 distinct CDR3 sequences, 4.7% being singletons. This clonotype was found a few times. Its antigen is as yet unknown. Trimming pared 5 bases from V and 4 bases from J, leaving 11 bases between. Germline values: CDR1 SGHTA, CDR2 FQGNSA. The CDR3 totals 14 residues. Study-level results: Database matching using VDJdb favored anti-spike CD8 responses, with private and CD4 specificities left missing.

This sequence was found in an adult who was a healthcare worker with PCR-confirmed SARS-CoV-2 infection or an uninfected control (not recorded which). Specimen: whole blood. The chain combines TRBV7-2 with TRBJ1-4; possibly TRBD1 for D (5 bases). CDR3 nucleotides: TGTGCCAGCAGCCGACAGACCTTTAATGAAAAACTGTTTTTT. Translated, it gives CASSRQTFNEKLFF.